These 17 T cell receptor beta chains originate from one sample sequenced in a study of cytomegalovirus exposure and HLA in healthy donors. Assay used: immunoSEQ multiplex PCR; TCRdb lists only in-frame clones, some missing. Of roughly 100,000 clones listed, 88% are singletons. The sample comprised PBMCs. The receptors originated from a woman between 18 and 29 years old in good health and CMV-seropositive.

The J gene is TRBJ2-5, the V gene TRBV5-4; 8 nucleotides match TRBD1. Germline trimming cut 0 bases from V and 5 bases from J; bases unmatched to any gene: 6. The CDR3 extends over 15 amino acids. Germline V lookup: CDR1 SGHNT, CDR2 YYREEE (reference sequence). The DNA of the CDR3 is TGTGCCAGCAGCTTGGGGCAGGGGGCGGGTGAGACCCAGTACTTC. This codes for CASSLGQGAGETQYF.

V is TRBV5-6 and J is TRBJ1-2, with D unresolved. This CDR3 comprises 13 residues. Trimming removed 4 bases from V and 1 base from J, with 8 bases in between. The germline V gene encodes CDR1 SGHDT and CDR2 YYEEEE. The CDR3: CASSPVHNYGYTF. In nucleotides, the CDR3 is TGTGCCAGCAGCCCGGTCCATAACTATGGCTACACCTTC.

The chain combines TRBV27 with TRBJ1-3; no clear D. The CDR3 has 16 residues. V was clipped by 5 bases and J by 1 base, with 15 bases between them. From germline, CDR1 is MNHEY and CDR2 SMNVEV (reference sequence). The CDR3 nucleotides read TGTGCCAGCAGTCGTATAGCGGGTTTATCTGGAAACACCATATATTTT. The encoded protein is CASSRIAGLSGNTIYF.

This rearrangement joins TRBV6-1 to TRBJ1-3, with D hard to call. In germline, CDR1 is MNHNS, CDR2 SASEGT. CDR3 length equals 14 residues. Trimming removed 5 bases at V and 0 bases at J, with 8 bases between. For the CDR3, the DNA is TGTGCCAGCAGTACCACATACTCTGGAAACACCATATATTTT. It translates to CASSTTYSGNTIYF.

The gene calls are TRBV19 and TRBJ1-5; 7 bases fit TRBD1. Germline loops: CDR1 LNHDA, CDR2 SQIVND (reference sequence). Trimming took 4 bases from V and 3 from J; bases not matched to a gene: 18. This CDR3 spans 19 amino acids. The CDR3 reads CASSSNRGIGVGYNQPQHF. In nucleotides, the CDR3 is TGTGCCAGTAGTAGCAACAGGGGAATTGGCGTTGGGTACAATCAGCCCCAGCATTTT. Supplemented by reference TRBV19 and TRBJ1-5, the full variable domain reads DGGITQSPKYLFRKEGQNVTLSCEQNLNHDAMYWYRQDPGQGLRLIYYSQIVNDFQKGDIAEGYSVSREKKESFPLTVTSAQKNPTAFYLCASSSNRGIGVGYNQPQHFGDGTRLSIL.

The chain is built from TRBV2 and TRBJ1-1; D remains unclear. Trimming took off 7 bases at V and 5 bases at J, with 14 bases between the two ends. Germline V gene data show CDR1 as SNHLY and CDR2 as FYNNEI. The CDR3 runs to 13 residues. CDR3 nucleotide sequence: TGTGCCAGCATCGGTGCTCGGTATACTGAAGCTTTCTTT. Protein sequence: CASIGARYTEAFF. Using reference TRBV2 and TRBJ1-1 for the parts outside the CDR3, the full variable domain is EPEVTQTPSHQVTQMGQEVILRCVPISNHLYFYWYRQILGQKVEFLVSFYNNEISEKSEIFDDQFSVERPDGSNFTLKIRSTKLEDSAMYFCASIGARYTEAFFGQGTRLTVV.

The chain uses TRBV28 and TRBJ2-3; TRBD2 matches 12 bases. Germline loops: CDR1 MDHEN, CDR2 SYDVKM. The CDR3 runs 16 residues. The ends lost 6 bases at V and 7 bases at J; junction bases unmatched: 11. For the CDR3, the DNA is TGTGCCAGCAGGGACTTTTGGACTAGCGGGGCCCATACGCAGTATTTT. Its translation: CASRDFWTSGAHTQYF.

CDR3 region: CASSLGTAYNEQFF. In DNA form, the CDR3 reads TGTGCCAGCAGCTTGGGGACAGCTTACAATGAGCAGTTCTTC. The rearrangement uses TRBV5-4 and TRBJ2-1; D possibly corresponds to TRBD1 (6 bases). CDR1 and CDR2 from the germline V gene are SGHNT and YYREEE (reference sequence). The CDR3 spans 14 residues. V dropped 0 bases and J dropped 4 bases, with 8 bases sitting between them.

The rearrangement joins TRBV25-1 to TRBJ2-2; 9 nucleotides line up with TRBD1. Trimming removed 3 bases from V and 9 bases from J; junction bases left unmatched: 14. The germline V gene encodes CDR1 MGHDK and CDR2 SYGVNS. This CDR3 has 17 residues. The CDR3 reads CASSEHTGGYEDRELFF. CDR3 sequence (DNA): TGTGCCAGCAGTGAGCACACAGGGGGCTACGAGGACCGGGAGCTGTTTTTT.

V gene TRBV6-5 combines with J gene TRBJ2-1, with TRBD2 matching 9 bases. CDR3 length: 14 residues. The V gene end was trimmed by 3 bases and the J gene end by 10 bases; junction bases not matched to a gene: 7. CDR1 is MNHEY and CDR2 is SVGAGI in the germline V gene. CDR3 DNA sequence: TGTGCCAGCAGTTATTCGCGGGGGGGGCCCGAGCAGTTCTTC. Translated: CASSYSRGGPEQFF.

The chain couples TRBV28 to TRBJ1-2; D might be TRBD1 (5 bases). This CDR3 contains 15 residues. In germline, CDR1 is MDHEN, CDR2 SYDVKM. V was pared by 4 bases and J by 5 bases, with 17 bases between. CDR3 protein: CASSSSGGVFYGYTF. For the CDR3, the DNA is TGTGCCAGCAGTTCAAGTGGGGGGGTCTTTTATGGCTACACCTTC.

This clone was found once. The chain carries TRBV6-5 and TRBJ2-3, with 7 nucleotides matching TRBD1. V dropped 9 bases and J dropped 4; count of bases not matched to a gene: 7. There are 13 residues in the CDR3. Germline V gene sequence: CDR1 MNHEY, CDR2 SVGAGI. The CDR3 DNA reads as TGTGCCAGTAGACAGGGCATGGCAGATACGCAGTATTTT. Residues: CASRQGMADTQYF.

This chain uses TRBV5-8 with TRBJ1-3, with D perhaps matching TRBD1 (6 bases). Per germline, CDR1 SGHTS and CDR2 YDEGEE. V lost 2 bases, J lost 1 base, and 13 bases lay in between. The CDR3 length is 16 residues. The CDR3 region is CASSFLNRESGNTIYF. CDR3 sequence (DNA): TGTGCCAGCAGCTTCCTTAACAGGGAATCTGGAAACACCATATATTTT.

This clone was detected only a few times. V is TRBV20-1 and J is TRBJ1-1; D is uncertain. The V end lost 3 bases, the J end lost 9 bases, and 8 bases lay between the germline ends. The CDR3 contains 10 residues. Germline CDR1 and CDR2: DFQATT and SNEGSKA (reference sequence). CDR3 nucleotide sequence: TGCAGTGCTAGCAGCGAGAAAGCTTTCTTT. This translates into CSASSEKAFF.

This chain links TRBV7-2 with TRBJ2-3; tentatively, D is TRBD1 (6 bases). V was pared by 2 bases and J by 5 bases, with 14 bases between. Germline V CDR1 and CDR2: SGHTA, FQGNSA. The CDR3 length is 15 residues. CDR3 coding DNA: TGTGCCAGCAGCTTACCCAAGAAAGGGGGAGATACGCAGTATTTT. It translates to CASSLPKKGGDTQYF.

This chain joins TRBV19 and TRBJ1-5; the match to TRBD1 covers 8 bases. The V segment lost 3 bases and the J segment 4 bases; nucleotides outside the gene matches: 11. CDR1 is LNHDA and CDR2 is SQIVND in the germline V gene (reference sequence). The CDR3 contains 17 residues. The CDR3 DNA follows: TGTGCCAGTAGTATTGGTGTGGGACAGGTCGGTAATCAGCCCCAGCATTTT. Its translation is CASSIGVGQVGNQPQHF.

The chain combines TRBV11-2 with TRBJ2-7, with D hard to call. The CDR3 length is 12 residues. CDR1 SGHAT and CDR2 FQNNGV come from the germline V gene. V dropped 3 bases and J dropped 6 bases, with 9 bases sitting between them. DNA for the CDR3: TGTGCCAGCAGCTTGTCTACGGGCGAGCAGTACTTC. Its protein is CASSLSTGEQYF. The variable domain in full, completed from reference TRBV11-2 and TRBJ2-7, reads EAGVAQSPRYKIIEKRQSVAFWCNPISGHATLYWYQQILGQGPKLLIQFQNNGVVDDSQLPKDRFSAERLKGVDSTLKIQPAKLEDSAVYLCASSLSTGEQYFGPGTRLTVT.